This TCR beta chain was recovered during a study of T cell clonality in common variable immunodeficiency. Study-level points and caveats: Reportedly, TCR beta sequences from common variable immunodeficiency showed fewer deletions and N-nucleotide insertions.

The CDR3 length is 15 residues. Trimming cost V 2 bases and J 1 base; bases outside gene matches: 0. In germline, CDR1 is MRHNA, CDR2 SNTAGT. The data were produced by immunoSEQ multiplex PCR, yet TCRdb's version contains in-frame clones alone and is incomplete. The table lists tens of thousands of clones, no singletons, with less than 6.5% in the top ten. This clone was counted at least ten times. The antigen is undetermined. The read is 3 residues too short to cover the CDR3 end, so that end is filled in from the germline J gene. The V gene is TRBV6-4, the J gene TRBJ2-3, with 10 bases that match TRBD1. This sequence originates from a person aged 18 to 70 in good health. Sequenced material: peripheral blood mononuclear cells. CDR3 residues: CASSDGTGGTDTQYF. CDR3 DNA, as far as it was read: TGTGCCAGCAGTGACGGGACAGGGGGCACAGATACG.